These 17 T cell receptor beta chains share one sample of origin, sequenced in a study of early T cells in non-severe SARS-CoV-2 infection. TCRdb reprocessed the 5' RACE reads with MiXCR, giving one entry per CDR3 protein. The table lists fewer than 85,000 distinct CDR3 sequences, 9% to 15% of them singletons. The sample was whole blood. The receptor source for this set is an adult who was a healthcare worker with PCR-confirmed SARS-CoV-2 infection or an uninfected control (not recorded which).

In its sample, this clonotype was seen many times. V usage is TRBV12-3 or TRBV12-4 and J usage is TRBJ1-1; D is unresolved. The CDR3 is 13 residues long. V was shortened by 5 bases and J by 1 base, with 8 bases between the two germline ends. This chain's CDR3 is CASSKDPNTEAFF. The DNA of the CDR3 is TGTGCCAGCAGTAAAGACCCGAACACTGAAGCTTTCTTT.

This clonotype was seen a few times. The V and J genes are TRBV7-9 and TRBJ2-3, with 7 bases matching TRBD2. CDR3 length: 15 amino acids. V was clipped by 3 bases and J by 8 bases; unmatched bases: 11. Per germline, CDR1 SEHNR and CDR2 FQNEAQ (reference sequence). CDR3 sequence: CASSFWGSGDGTQYF. As DNA, the CDR3 is TGTGCCAGCAGCTTTTGGGGAAGCGGGGACGGTACGCAGTATTTT.

This clonotype was found a few times. The chain links TRBV5-1 to TRBJ2-7; maybe TRBD1 (6 bases). Germline CDR1 reads SGHRS; CDR2 reads YFSETQ. Trimming removed 4 bases at V and 2 bases at J, with 19 bases between. There are 16 residues in the CDR3. CDR3 sequence: CASSPPPSGTPYEQYF. The CDR3, as DNA: TGCGCCAGCAGCCCTCCACCGTCTGGGACACCCTACGAGCAGTACTTC.

This chain uses TRBV4-2 with TRBJ2-4, with 7 bases that match TRBD1. The CDR3 spans 14 residues. The V segment lost 2 bases and the J segment 5 bases; nucleotides outside the gene matches: 3. Germline V gene sequence: CDR1 LGHNA, CDR2 YNFKEQ. CDR3 bases: TGTGCCAGCAGCCAAACCGGGACAGAAAACATTCAGTACTTC. It encodes CASSQTGTENIQYF.

This clonotype has ten or more counts. The chain joins TRBV11-2 to TRBJ2-7; 7 nucleotides agree with TRBD2. V dropped 5 bases and J dropped 4; count of bases not matched to a gene: 20. The CDR3 has 18 residues. Germline V lookup: CDR1 SGHAT, CDR2 FQNNGV. CDR3 sequence (DNA): TGTGCCAGCAGCCGCGGGACCTTACGGACTAGAGGCCAGTACGAGCAGTACTTC. Translation gives CASSRGTLRTRGQYEQYF.

This clonotype was recorded many times. Relative to the germline gene, one junction end is altered; a read error may explain this. The chain carries TRBV5-4 and TRBJ1-2; maybe TRBD1 (5 bases). The CDR3 extends over 13 amino acids. CDR1 and CDR2 from the germline V gene are SGHNT and YYREEE (reference sequence). The CDR3 sequence is CASSLLDTYGYTF. The CDR3 DNA reads TGTGCTAGCAGCCTTCTGGACACCTATGGCTACACCTTC.

In its sample, this clonotype was seen many times. CDR3 sequence: CASRTHRGMDTQYF. CDR3 sequence (DNA): TGTGCCAGCAGAACTCACAGGGGGATGGATACGCAGTATTTT. J is TRBJ2-3 and V is TRBV12-3 or TRBV12-4; 8 positions agree with TRBD1. The J segment lost 6 bases and the V segment lost 6 bases, leaving 8 bases of the junction unmatched. This CDR3 contains 14 residues.

The V and J genes are TRBV3-1 and TRBJ1-1; no clear D gene. CDR1 and CDR2 from the germline V gene are LGHDT and YNNKEL (reference sequence). Trimming shortened V by 0 bases and J by 4 bases, and 12 bases separated the two germline ends. This CDR3 region has 15 residues. CDR3 loop: CASSQDRQSGTEAFF. The CDR3 nucleotides read TGTGCCAGCAGCCAAGATAGGCAGTCCGGCACTGAAGCTTTCTTT.

This clonotype was picked up a small number of times. The gene calls are TRBV20-1 and TRBJ1-2; D gene ambiguous. This CDR3 has 12 amino acids. From germline, CDR1 is DFQATT and CDR2 SNEGSKA (reference sequence). V lost 4 bases to trimming and J lost 2 bases, with 8 bases between them. The CDR3 here is CSAMDRNYGYTF. CDR3 nucleotide sequence: TGCAGTGCTATGGACCGCAACTATGGCTACACCTTC.

In this sample, this clonotype turned up a few times. The chain couples TRBV7-2 to TRBJ2-7; weak D call: TRBD2 (5 bases). The CDR3 is made up of 15 amino acids. Germline CDR1 reads SGHTA; CDR2 reads FQGNSA. V was pared by 1 base and J by 2 bases, with 12 bases between. CDR3 nucleotides: TGTGCCAGCAGCTTAGATTGGGCGACTACCTACGAGCAGTACTTC. It translates to CASSLDWATTYEQYF.

This clonotype was recorded at least ten times. The chain is built from TRBV2 and TRBJ2-7, with 10 nucleotides matching TRBD1. The germline gives CDR1 SNHLY, CDR2 FYNNEI. V was pared by 7 bases and J by 3 bases, with 9 bases of the junction left unmatched. The CDR3 length is 15 residues. In DNA, the CDR3 is TGTGCCAGCATGACTCCGGGACAGGGGAGCTACGAGCAGTACTTC. Translated, it gives CASMTPGQGSYEQYF. Supplemented by reference TRBV2 and TRBJ2-7, the full variable domain reads EPEVTQTPSHQVTQMGQEVILRCVPISNHLYFYWYRQILGQKVEFLVSFYNNEISEKSEIFDDQFSVERPDGSNFTLKIRSTKLEDSAMYFCASMTPGQGSYEQYFGPGTRLTVT.

This clonotype came up many times. This sequence joins TRBV7-9 and TRBJ2-2; perhaps TRBD1 as D (6 bases). Germline-derived CDR1 and CDR2 are SEHNR and FQNEAQ (reference sequence). V was clipped by 3 bases and J by 5 bases, with 13 bases between them. The CDR3 totals 15 residues. CDR3 DNA: TGTGCCAGCAGCTTTGTACAGGGTCCAACCGGGGAGCTGTTTTTT. Amino acid sequence: CASSFVQGPTGELFF.

This clonotype was picked up a small number of times. V usage is TRBV5-1 and J usage is TRBJ2-2; D ambiguous. This CDR3 region has 15 residues. The germline V gene encodes CDR1 SGHRS and CDR2 YFSETQ. With 0 bases removed from V and 4 bases from J, the gap between germline ends came to 10 bases. The DNA for the CDR3 is TGCGCCAGCAGCTTGGCCCAGGTGCCCACCGGGGAGCTGTTTTTT. It codes for CASSLAQVPTGELFF.

This clonotype was seen more than once but under ten times. This chain joins TRBV21-1 and TRBJ1-6; the table's D call TRBD1 went unverified against the DNA. TRBV21-1 is shown as a pseudogene. This CDR3 is built from 15 residues. The CDR3 spells CASSKVNRGNSPLHF. The CDR3 region has the DNA TGTGCCAGCAGCAAAGTTAACAGGGGTAATTCACCCCTCCACTTT.

CDR3 region: CASSLKAVNYGYTF. The CDR3 DNA reads TGTGCCAGCAGTTTGAAAGCCGTCAACTATGGCTACACCTTC. The J gene is TRBJ1-2, the V gene TRBV28; no firm D call. Per germline, CDR1 MDHEN and CDR2 SYDVKM. The CDR3 runs 14 residues. V lost 3 bases to trimming and J lost 2 bases, with 10 bases between them.

This clonotype was observed a handful of times. This sequence joins TRBV3-1 and TRBJ2-1; TRBD2 matches at 11 bases. With 3 bases clipped from V and 5 bases from J, the junction kept 6 bases outside the gene matches. The germline V gene has CDR1 LGHDT and CDR2 YNNKEL (reference sequence). The CDR3 spans 16 residues. Written as DNA, the CDR3 is TGTGCCAGCAGCCAGTCCGGACTAGCGGGTAACAATGAGCAGTTCTTC. Translation gives CASSQSGLAGNNEQFF.

The table lists this clonotype with a few counts. The chain links TRBV6-1 to TRBJ1-1; 9 nucleotides line up with TRBD1. With V trimmed by 8 bases and J by 4 bases, 8 bases remained unmatched. There are 14 residues in the CDR3. CDR1 is MNHNS, CDR2 SASEGT, per germline. The CDR3 region is CASATGQGFTEAFF. The CDR3 DNA is TGTGCCAGCGCAACGGGACAGGGATTCACTGAAGCTTTCTTT.